The 6 T cell receptor beta chains in this list originate from one sample, sequenced in a study of cytomegalovirus exposure and HLA in healthy donors. PCR involved 60 Vbeta and 13 Jbeta primers. Clones were sequenced by immunoSEQ multiplex PCR, and TCRdb holds only the in-frame ones, with some missing. The table lists roughly 100,000 clones, about 13% of them singletons, with roughly 15% in the top ten. Specimen: PBMCs. The receptors originated from a man between 35 and 55 years old in good health and CMV-seropositive.

This clone was observed a few times. This sequence joins TRBV12-5 and TRBJ1-3; D not resolved. Between the trimmed V and J ends, which lost 3 bases and 0 bases, there was a span of 9 bases. Germline V gene lookup returns CDR1 LGHNT and CDR2 FRNRAP. This CDR3 has 15 amino acids. CDR3 nucleotides: TGTGCTAGTGGTTTTGGAGAGAGCTCTGGAAACACCATATATTTT. Its protein product is CASGFGESSGNTIYF.

This clone was counted between two and nine times. The chain couples TRBV20-1 to TRBJ1-2, with D uncertain. V lost 5 bases and J 5 bases, leaving 6 bases between the germline ends. CDR1 DFQATT and CDR2 SNEGSKA come from the germline V gene (reference sequence). The CDR3 covers 10 residues. CDR3 region: CSARRYGYTF. The CDR3 DNA reads TGCAGTGCTCGCCGGTATGGCTACACCTTC.

In this sample, this clone turned up a few times. The chain links TRBV7-2 to TRBJ2-2; D possibly corresponds to TRBD2 (7 bases). CDR3 length: 17 amino acids. V was trimmed by 5 bases and J by 1 base, leaving 17 bases between them. Germline loops: CDR1 SGHTA, CDR2 FQGNSA. The CDR3 DNA follows: TGTGCCAGCAGCGCCCCGGGGGGCGGACAGAACACCGGGGAGCTGTTTTTT. It specifies CASSAPGGGQNTGELFF.

This chain links TRBV18 with TRBJ1-2; D remains unclear. CDR1 is KGHSH, CDR2 LQKENI, per germline. The V end lost 3 bases, the J end lost 4 bases, and 18 bases lay between the germline ends. This CDR3 contains 16 residues. The DNA of the CDR3 is TGTGCCAGCTCACCTAATCCGGTGGAGGGCGGCTATGGCTACACCTTC. Translating it yields CASSPNPVEGGYGYTF.

The V gene is TRBV27, the J gene TRBJ2-1; TRBD2 agrees at 16 bases. This CDR3 comprises 16 residues. The germline V gene encodes CDR1 MNHEY and CDR2 SMNVEV (reference sequence). With V trimmed by 2 bases and J by 9 bases, 4 bases remained unmatched. DNA of the CDR3: TGTGCCAGCAGTTTAGGGACTAGCGGGAGGGCCGGTGAGCAGTTCTTC. It translates to CASSLGTSGRAGEQFF.

CDR3 nucleotides: TGCGCCAGCACGGGGACTAGCGGGAGGTACGAGCAGTACTTC. This sequence encodes CASTGTSGRYEQYF. This chain connects TRBV10-2 to TRBJ2-7, with 15 bases fitting TRBD2. This CDR3 contains 14 residues. Unmatched junction bases numbered 2, after V lost 7 bases and J lost 4 bases. Germline V gene lookup returns CDR1 WSHSY and CDR2 SAAADI.